This T cell receptor beta chain was sequenced in a study of identical twins. This CDR3 is 16 amino acids long. Germline V gene sequence: CDR1 MNHNS, CDR2 SASEGT. V was pared by 7 bases and J by 3 bases, with 18 bases between. Using its own MiXCR run on the 5' RACE reads, TCRdb lists one record per CDR3 protein. Among hundreds of thousands of distinct CDR3 sequences listed, around 6% were seen once. The origin of this receptor is a man between 18 and 29 years old in good health. This chain connects TRBV6-1 to TRBJ2-2, with D unresolved. Material for sequencing was naive T cells sorted from blood. The CDR3 DNA reads TGTGCCAGCATCTTTTACCCGTCTAGGGACACCGGGGAGCTGTTTTTT. Protein sequence: CASIFYPSRDTGELFF.